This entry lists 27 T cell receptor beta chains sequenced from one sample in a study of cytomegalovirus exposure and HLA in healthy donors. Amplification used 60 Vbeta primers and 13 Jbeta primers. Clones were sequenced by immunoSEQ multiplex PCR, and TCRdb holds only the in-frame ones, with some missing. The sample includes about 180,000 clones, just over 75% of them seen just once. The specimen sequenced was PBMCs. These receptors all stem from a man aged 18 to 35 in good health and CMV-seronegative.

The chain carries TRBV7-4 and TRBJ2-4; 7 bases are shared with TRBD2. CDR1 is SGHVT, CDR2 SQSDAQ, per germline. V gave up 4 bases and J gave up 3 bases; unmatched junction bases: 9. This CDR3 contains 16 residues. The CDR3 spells CASSSLSRGVKNIQYF. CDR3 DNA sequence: TGTGCCAGCAGCTCTCTTTCCCGGGGGGTCAAAAACATTCAGTACTTC.

The CDR3 sequence: CAWRRNRGSTGELFF. DNA of the CDR3: TGTGCCTGGAGAAGAAACAGGGGGAGCACCGGGGAGCTGTTTTTT. The chain recombines TRBV30 with TRBJ2-2; 8 bases agree with TRBD1. The germline CDR1 and CDR2 sequences are GTSNPN and SVGIG (reference sequence). The length of the CDR3 is 15 residues. V lost 3 bases to trimming and J lost 4 bases; unmatched junction nucleotides: 7.

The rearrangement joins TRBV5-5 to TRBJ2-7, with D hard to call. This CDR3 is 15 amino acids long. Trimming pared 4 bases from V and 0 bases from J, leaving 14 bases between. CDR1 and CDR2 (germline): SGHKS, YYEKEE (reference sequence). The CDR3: CASSTTGDVSYEQYF. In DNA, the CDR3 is TGTGCCAGCAGCACCACTGGAGACGTCTCCTACGAGCAGTACTTC. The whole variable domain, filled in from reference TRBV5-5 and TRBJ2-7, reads DAGVTQSPTHLIKTRGQQVTLRCSPISGHKSVSWYQQVLGQGPQFIFQYYEKEERGRGNFPDRFSARQFPNYSSELNVNALLLGDSALYLCASSTTGDVSYEQYFGPGTRLTVT.

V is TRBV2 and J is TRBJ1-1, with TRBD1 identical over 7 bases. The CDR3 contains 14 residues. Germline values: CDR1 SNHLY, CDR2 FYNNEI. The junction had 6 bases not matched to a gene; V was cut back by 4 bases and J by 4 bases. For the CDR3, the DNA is TGTGCCAGCAGTGCCGCAGGGGGAATCACTGAAGCTTTCTTT. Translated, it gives CASSAAGGITEAFF.

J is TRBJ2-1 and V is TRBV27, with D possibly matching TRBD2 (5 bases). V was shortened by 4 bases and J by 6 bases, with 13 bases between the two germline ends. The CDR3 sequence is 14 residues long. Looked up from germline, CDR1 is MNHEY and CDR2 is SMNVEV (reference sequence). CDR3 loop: CASSSEGAPNEQFF. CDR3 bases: TGTGCCAGCAGTTCAGAGGGAGCCCCCAATGAGCAGTTCTTC.

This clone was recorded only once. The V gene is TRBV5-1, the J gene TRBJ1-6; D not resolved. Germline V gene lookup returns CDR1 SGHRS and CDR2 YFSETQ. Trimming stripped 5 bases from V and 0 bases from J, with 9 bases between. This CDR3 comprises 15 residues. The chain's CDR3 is CASSKQDSYNSPLHF. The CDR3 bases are TGCGCCAGCAGTAAACAAGACTCCTATAATTCACCCCTCCACTTT.

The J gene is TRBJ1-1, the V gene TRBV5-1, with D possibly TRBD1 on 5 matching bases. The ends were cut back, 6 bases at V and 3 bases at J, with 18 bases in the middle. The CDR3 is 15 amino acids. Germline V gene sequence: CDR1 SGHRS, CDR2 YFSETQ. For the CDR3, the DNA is TGCGCCAGCACCTCATCAAGGGGTGGGGACACTGAAGCTTTCTTT. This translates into CASTSSRGGDTEAFF.

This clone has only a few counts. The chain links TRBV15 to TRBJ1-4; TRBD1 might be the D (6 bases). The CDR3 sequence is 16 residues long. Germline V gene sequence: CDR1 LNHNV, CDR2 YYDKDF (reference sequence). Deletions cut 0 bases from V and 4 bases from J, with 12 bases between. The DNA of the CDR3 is TGTGCCACCAGCAGAGATCCAAGGACAGATAATGAAAAACTGTTTTTT. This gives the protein CATSRDPRTDNEKLFF.

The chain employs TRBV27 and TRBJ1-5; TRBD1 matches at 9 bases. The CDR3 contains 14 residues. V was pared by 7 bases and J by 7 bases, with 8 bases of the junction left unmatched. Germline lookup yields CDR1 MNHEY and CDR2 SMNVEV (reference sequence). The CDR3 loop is CASKTNRGRQPQHF. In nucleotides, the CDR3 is TGTGCCAGCAAGACTAACAGGGGGCGGCAGCCCCAGCATTTT.

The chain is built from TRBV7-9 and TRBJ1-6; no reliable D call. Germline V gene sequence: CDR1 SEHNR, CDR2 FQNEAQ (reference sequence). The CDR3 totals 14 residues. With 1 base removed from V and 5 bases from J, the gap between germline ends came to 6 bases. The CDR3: CASSLETNNSPLHF. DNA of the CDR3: TGTGCCAGCAGCTTAGAAACAAATAATTCACCCCTCCACTTT.

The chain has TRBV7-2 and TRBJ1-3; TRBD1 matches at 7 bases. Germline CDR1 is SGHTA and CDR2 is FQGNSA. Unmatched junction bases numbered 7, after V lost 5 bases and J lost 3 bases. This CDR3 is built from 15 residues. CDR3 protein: CASSAYTGVGNTIYF. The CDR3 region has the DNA TGTGCCAGCAGCGCCTATACAGGGGTTGGAAACACCATATATTTT.

The CDR3 region is CASSQVGGGESRGYTF. In DNA, the CDR3 is TGTGCCAGCAGCCAAGTAGGCGGGGGGGAATCACGTGGCTACACCTTC. The chain combines TRBV4-2 with TRBJ1-2, with D maybe TRBD1 (5 bases). V dropped 1 base and J dropped 7 bases, with 19 bases sitting between them. This CDR3 has 16 residues. Germline V gene lookup returns CDR1 LGHNA and CDR2 YNFKEQ.

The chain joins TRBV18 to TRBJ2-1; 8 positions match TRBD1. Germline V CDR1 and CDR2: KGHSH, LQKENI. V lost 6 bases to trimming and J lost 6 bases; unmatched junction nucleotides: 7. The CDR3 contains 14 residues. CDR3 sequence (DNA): TGTGCCAGCTCGTGGGACAGGAAAGGCAATGAGCAGTTCTTC. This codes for CASSWDRKGNEQFF.

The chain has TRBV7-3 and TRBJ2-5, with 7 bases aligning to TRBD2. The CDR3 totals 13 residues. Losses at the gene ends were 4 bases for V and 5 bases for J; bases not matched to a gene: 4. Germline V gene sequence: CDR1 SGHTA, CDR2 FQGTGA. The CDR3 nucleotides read TGTGCCAGCAGCTCCCAGGGAGGGGAGACCCAGTACTTC. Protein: CASSSQGGETQYF.

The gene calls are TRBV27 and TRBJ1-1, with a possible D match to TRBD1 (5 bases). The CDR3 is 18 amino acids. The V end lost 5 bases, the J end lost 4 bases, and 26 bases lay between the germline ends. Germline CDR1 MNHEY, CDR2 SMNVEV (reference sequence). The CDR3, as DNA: TGTGCCAGCAGTCCCCTCGGGCAGGGTCCGAGGGAGGGCACTGAAGCTTTCTTT. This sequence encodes CASSPLGQGPREGTEAFF.

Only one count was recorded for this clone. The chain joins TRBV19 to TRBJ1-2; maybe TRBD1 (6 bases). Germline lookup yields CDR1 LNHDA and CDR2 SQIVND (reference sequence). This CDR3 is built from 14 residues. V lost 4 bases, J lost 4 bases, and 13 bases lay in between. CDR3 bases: TGTGCCAGTAGTAAGGACAGAGCTCTCTATGGCTACACCTTC. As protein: CASSKDRALYGYTF. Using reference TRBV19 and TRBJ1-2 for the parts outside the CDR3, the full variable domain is DGGITQSPKYLFRKEGQNVTLSCEQNLNHDAMYWYRQDPGQGLRLIYYSQIVNDFQKGDIAEGYSVSREKKESFPLTVTSAQKNPTAFYLCASSKDRALYGYTFGSGTRLTVV.

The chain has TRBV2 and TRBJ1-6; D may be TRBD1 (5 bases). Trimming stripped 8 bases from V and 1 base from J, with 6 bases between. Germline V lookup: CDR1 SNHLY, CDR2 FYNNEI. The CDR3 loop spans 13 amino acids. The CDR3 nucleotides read TGTGCCAGCGGGGGGTCCTATAATTCACCCCTCCACTTT. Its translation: CASGGSYNSPLHF.

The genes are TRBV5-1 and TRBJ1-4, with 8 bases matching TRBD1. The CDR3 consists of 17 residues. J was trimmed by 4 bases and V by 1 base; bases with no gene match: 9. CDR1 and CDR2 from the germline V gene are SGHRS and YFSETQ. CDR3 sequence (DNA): TGCGCCAGCAGCTTGTCTGGTGGGACAGGATATAATGAAAAACTGTTTTTT. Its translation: CASSLSGGTGYNEKLFF.

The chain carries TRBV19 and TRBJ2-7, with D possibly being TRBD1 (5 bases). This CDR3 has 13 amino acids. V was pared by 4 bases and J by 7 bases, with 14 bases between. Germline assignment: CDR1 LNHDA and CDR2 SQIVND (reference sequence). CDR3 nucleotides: TGTGCCAGTAGTAGGGGCCCCGGCGTGGAGCAGTACTTC. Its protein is CASSRGPGVEQYF.

CDR3 residues: CATLEGSTGANVLTF. The CDR3 DNA sequence: TGTGCCACCCTGGAGGGTTCGACTGGGGCCAACGTCCTGACTTTC. The V call is TRBV28, the J call TRBJ2-6, with a weak D call TRBD2 (6 bases). The V gene's germline CDR1 is MDHEN and CDR2 SYDVKM. V was pared by 10 bases and J by 2 bases, with 15 bases between. This CDR3 is built from 15 residues.

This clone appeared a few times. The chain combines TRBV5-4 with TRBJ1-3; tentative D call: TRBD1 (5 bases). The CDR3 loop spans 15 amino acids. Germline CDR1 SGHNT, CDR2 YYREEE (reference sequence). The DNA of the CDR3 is TGTGCTGAGGGGCCACTGGGACTTTCTGGAAACACCATATATTTT. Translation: CAEGPLGLSGNTIYF.

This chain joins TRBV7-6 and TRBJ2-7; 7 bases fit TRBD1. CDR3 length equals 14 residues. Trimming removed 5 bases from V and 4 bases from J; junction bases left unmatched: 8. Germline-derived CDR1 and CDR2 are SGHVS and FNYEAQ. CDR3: CASSSTGVGYEQYF. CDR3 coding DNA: TGTGCCAGCAGCAGCACAGGGGTGGGGTACGAGCAGTACTTC. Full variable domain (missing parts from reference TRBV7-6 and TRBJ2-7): GAGVSQSPRYKVTKRGQDVALRCDPISGHVSLYWYRQALGQGPEFLTYFNYEAQQDKSGLPNDRFSAERPEGSISTLTIQRTEQRDSAMYRCASSSTGVGYEQYFGPGTRLTVT.

CDR3 protein: CATSRPGQLSYEQYF. The CDR3 DNA sequence: TGTGCCACCAGCAGACCCGGACAGCTATCCTACGAGCAGTACTTC. V usage is TRBV15 and J usage is TRBJ2-7, with D possibly being TRBD1 (6 bases). CDR3 length equals 15 residues. Looked up from germline, CDR1 is LNHNV and CDR2 is YYDKDF (reference sequence). The V and J ends lost 2 bases and 1 base respectively, with 12 bases between them. Drawing the rest from reference TRBV15 and TRBJ2-7, the complete variable domain is DAMVIQNPRYQVTQFGKPVTLSCSQTLNHNVMYWYQQKSSQAPKLLFHYYDKDFNNEADTPDNFQSRRPNTSFCFLDIRSPGLGDTAMYLCATSRPGQLSYEQYFGPGTRLTVT.

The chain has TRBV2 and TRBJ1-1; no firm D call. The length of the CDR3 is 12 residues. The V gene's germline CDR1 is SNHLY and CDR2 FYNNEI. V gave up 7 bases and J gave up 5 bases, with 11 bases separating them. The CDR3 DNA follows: TGTGCCAGCAACCCCGAACGGACTGAAGCTTTCTTT. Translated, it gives CASNPERTEAFF. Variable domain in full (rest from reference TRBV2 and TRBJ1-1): EPEVTQTPSHQVTQMGQEVILRCVPISNHLYFYWYRQILGQKVEFLVSFYNNEISEKSEIFDDQFSVERPDGSNFTLKIRSTKLEDSAMYFCASNPERTEAFFGQGTRLTVV.

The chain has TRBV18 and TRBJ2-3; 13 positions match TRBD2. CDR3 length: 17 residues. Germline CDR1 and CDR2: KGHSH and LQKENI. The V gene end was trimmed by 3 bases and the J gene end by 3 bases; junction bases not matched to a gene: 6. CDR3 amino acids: CASSPKGLAGPTDTQYF. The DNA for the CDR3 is TGTGCCAGCTCACCGAAGGGACTAGCGGGACCGACAGATACGCAGTATTTT.

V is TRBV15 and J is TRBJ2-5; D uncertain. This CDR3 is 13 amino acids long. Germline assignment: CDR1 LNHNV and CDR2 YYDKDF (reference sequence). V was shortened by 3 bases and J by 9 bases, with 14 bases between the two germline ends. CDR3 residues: CATSSRLGWAQYF. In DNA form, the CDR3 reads TGTGCCACCAGCAGCAGACTCGGGTGGGCCCAGTACTTC.

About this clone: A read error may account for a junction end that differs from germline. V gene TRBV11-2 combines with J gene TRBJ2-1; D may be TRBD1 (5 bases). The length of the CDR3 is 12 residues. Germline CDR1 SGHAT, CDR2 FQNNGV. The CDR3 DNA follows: TGTGCCAGCAGCCTAGACAGAAATGAGCAGTTCTTC. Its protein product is CASSLDRNEQFF.